A few counts support the clone carrying this T cell receptor (beta chain). This entry is derived from a study of blood T cell repertoires in COVID-19. Sequencing used immunoSEQ multiplex PCR; TCRdb keeps in-frame clones, though not all of them. The sample records around 250,000 clones, just under 85% being singletons. The CDR3 runs 17 residues. The junction had 3 bases not matched to a gene; V was cut back by 1 base and J by 1 base. CDR1 and CDR2 from the germline V gene are LNHDA and SQIVND (reference sequence). Sequencing was carried out using peripheral blood. V and J are TRBV19 and TRBJ2-6; 8 positions agree with TRBD1. This clonotype originated in an elderly woman with acute or convalescent COVID-19. CDR3 sequence: CASSIGTGWSGANVLTF. In nucleotides, the CDR3 is TGTGCCAGTAGTATAGGGACAGGGTGGTCTGGGGCCAACGTCCTGACTTTC.